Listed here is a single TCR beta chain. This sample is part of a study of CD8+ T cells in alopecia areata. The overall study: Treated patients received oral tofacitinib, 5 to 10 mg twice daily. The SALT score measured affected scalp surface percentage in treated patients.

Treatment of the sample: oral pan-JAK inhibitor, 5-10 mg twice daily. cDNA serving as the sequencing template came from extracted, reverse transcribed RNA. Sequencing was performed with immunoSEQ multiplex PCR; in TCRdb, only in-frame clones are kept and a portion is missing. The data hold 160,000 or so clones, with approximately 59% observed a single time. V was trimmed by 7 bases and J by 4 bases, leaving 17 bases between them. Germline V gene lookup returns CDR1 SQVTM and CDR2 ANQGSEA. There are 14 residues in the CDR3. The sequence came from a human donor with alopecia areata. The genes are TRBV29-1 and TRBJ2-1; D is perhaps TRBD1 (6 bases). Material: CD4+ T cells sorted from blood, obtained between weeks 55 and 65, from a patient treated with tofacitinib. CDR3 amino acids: CSGHRDRGYNEQFF. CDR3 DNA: TGCAGCGGACACAGGGACCGCGGTTACAATGAGCAGTTCTTC.